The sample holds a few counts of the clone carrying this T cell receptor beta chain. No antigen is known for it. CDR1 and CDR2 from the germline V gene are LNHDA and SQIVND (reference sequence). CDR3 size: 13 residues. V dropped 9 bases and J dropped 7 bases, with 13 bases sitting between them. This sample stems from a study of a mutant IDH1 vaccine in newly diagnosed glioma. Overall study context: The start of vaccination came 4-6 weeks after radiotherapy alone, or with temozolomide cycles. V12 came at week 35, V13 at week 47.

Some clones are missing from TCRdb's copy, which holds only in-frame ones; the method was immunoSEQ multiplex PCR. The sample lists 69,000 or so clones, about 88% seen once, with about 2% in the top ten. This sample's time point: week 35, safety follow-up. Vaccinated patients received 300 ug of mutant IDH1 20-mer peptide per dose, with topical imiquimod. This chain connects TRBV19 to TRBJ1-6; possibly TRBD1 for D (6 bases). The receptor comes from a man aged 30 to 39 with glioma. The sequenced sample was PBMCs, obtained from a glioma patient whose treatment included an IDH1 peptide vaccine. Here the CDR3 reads CASSDRSNSPLHF. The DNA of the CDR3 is TGTGCCAGCAGCGACAGGAGCAATTCACCCCTCCACTTT.